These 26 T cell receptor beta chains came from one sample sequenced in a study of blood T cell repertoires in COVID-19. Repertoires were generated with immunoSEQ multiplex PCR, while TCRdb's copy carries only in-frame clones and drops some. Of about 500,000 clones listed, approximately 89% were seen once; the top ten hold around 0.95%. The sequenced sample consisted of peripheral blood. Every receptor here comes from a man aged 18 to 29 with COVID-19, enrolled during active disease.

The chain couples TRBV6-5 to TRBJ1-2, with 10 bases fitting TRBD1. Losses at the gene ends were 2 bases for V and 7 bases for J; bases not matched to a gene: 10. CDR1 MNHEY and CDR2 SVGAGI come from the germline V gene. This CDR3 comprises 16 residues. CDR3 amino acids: CASSYRSGTGDSGYTF. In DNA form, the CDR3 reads TGTGCCAGCAGTTACCGATCTGGGACAGGGGATTCTGGCTACACCTTC.

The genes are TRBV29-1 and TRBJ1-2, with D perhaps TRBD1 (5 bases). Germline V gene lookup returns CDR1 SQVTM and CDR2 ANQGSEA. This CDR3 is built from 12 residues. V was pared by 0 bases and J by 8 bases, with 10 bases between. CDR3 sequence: CSVEERGEGYTF. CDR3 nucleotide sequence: TGCAGCGTTGAAGAAAGGGGTGAAGGCTACACCTTC. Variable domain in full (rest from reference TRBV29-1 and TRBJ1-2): SAVISQKPSRDICQRGTSLTIQCQVDSQVTMMFWYRQQPGQSLTLIATANQGSEATYESGFVIDKFPISRPNLTFSTLTVSNMSPEDSSIYLCSVEERGEGYTFGSGTRLTVV.

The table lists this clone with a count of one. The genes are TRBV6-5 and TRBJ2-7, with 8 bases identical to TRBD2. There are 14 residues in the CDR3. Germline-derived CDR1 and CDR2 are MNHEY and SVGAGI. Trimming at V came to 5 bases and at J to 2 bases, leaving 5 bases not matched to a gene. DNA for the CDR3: TGTGCCAGCAGTCGAGTAGCGGGGACCTACGAGCAGTACTTC. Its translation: CASSRVAGTYEQYF.

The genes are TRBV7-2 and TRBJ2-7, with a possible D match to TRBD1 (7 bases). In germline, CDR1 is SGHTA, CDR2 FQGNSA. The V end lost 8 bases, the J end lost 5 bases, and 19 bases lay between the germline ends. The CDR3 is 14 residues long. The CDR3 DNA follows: TGTGCCAGCGCCTCTCCAGGGGGGAAACACGAGCAGTACTTC. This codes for CASASPGGKHEQYF.

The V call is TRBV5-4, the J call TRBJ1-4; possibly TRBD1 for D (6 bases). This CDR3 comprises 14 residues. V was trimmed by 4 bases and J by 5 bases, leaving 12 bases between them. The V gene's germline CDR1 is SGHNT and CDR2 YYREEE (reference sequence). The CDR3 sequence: CASSLDRRNEKLFF. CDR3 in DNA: TGTGCCAGCAGCCTAGACAGGAGGAATGAAAAACTGTTTTTT.

The CDR3 nucleotides are TGTGCCGGCGGACCGGAGGGAGAGACCCAGTACTTC. Translated: CAGGPEGETQYF. The V and J genes are TRBV2 and TRBJ2-5; tentatively, D is TRBD2 (6 bases). Germline-derived CDR1 and CDR2 are SNHLY and FYNNEI. The length of the CDR3 is 12 residues. With 11 bases removed from V and 4 bases from J, the gap between germline ends came to 14 bases.

The CDR3 sequence is CASSVYGGTGELFF. The CDR3, as DNA: TGTGCCAGCAGCGTATACGGGGGCACCGGGGAGCTGTTTTTT. The chain joins TRBV7-9 to TRBJ2-2; the D gene is possibly TRBD2 (6 bases). The CDR3 runs to 14 residues. With 5 bases removed from V and 4 bases from J, the gap between germline ends came to 11 bases. Germline V gives CDR1 SEHNR, CDR2 FQNEAQ (reference sequence). Full variable domain (missing parts from reference TRBV7-9 and TRBJ2-2): DTGVSQNPRHKITKRGQNVTFRCDPISEHNRLYWYRQTLGQGPEFLTYFQNEAQLEKSRLLSDRFSAERPKGSFSTLEIQRTEQGDSAMYLCASSVYGGTGELFFGEGSRLTVL.

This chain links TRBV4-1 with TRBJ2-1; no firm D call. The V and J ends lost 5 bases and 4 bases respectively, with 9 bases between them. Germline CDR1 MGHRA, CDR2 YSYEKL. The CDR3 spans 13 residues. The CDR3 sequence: CASSETQYNEQFF. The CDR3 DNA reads TGCGCCAGCAGCGAGACACAATACAATGAGCAGTTCTTC.

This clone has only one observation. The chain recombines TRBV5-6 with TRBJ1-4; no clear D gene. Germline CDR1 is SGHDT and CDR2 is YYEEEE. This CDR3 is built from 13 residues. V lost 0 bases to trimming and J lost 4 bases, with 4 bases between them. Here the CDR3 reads CASSLDSNEKLFF. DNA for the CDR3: TGTGCCAGCAGCTTGGATAGTAATGAAAAACTGTTTTTT.

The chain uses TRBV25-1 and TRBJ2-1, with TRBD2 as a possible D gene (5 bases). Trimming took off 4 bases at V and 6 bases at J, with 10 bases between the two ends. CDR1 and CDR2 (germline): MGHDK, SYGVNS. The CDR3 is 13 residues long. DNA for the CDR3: TGTGCCAGCAGTGTGCTAGCCGGCAATGAGCAGTTCTTC. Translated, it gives CASSVLAGNEQFF.

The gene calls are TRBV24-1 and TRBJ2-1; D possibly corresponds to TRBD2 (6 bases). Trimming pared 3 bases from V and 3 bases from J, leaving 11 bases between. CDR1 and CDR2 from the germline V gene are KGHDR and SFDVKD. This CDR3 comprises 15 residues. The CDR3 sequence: CATSDGGTVYNEQFF. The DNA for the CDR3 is TGTGCCACCAGTGATGGCGGGACCGTCTACAATGAGCAGTTCTTC.

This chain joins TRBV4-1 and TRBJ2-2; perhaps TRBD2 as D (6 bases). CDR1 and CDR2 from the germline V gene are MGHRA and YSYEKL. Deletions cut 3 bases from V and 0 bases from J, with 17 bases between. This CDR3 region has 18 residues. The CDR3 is CASSHIYLGTSNTGELFF. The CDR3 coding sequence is TGCGCCAGCAGCCATATATATCTCGGGACTTCGAACACCGGGGAGCTGTTTTTT.

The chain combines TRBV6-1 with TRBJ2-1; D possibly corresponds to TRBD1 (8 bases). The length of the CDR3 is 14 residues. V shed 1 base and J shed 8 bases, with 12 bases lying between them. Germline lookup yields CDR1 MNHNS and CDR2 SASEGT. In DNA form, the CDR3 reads TGTGCCAGCAGTGAAGGAACAGGGGGGGATGAGCAGTTCTTC. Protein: CASSEGTGGDEQFF.

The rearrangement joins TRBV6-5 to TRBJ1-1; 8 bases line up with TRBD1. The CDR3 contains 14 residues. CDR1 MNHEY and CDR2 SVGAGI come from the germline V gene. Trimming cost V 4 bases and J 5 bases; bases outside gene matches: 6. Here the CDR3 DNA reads TGTGCCAGCAGTTCAGGACAGGGCAAGACTGAAGCTTTCTTT. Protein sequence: CASSSGQGKTEAFF.

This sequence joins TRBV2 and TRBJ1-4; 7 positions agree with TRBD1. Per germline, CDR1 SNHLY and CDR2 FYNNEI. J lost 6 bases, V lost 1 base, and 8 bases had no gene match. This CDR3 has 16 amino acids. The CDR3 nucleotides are TGTGCCAGCAGTGAAGGGGACAGACCTGTGTATGAAAAACTGTTTTTT. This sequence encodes CASSEGDRPVYEKLFF.

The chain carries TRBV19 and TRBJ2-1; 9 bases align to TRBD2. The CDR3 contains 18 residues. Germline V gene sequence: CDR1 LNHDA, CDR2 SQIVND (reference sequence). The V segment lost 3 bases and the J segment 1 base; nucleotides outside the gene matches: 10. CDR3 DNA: TGTGCCAGTAGTATTACGGGACCCGCGGGAGGGTCCTACAATGAGCAGTTCTTC. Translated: CASSITGPAGGSYNEQFF.

CDR3 coding DNA: TGTGCCAGCAGCGTGAGAGGACAGAGCAACGAAAAACTGTTTTTT. This codes for CASSVRGQSNEKLFF. The rearrangement joins TRBV9 to TRBJ1-4, with D possibly matching TRBD1 (6 bases). Germline-derived CDR1 and CDR2 are SGDLS and YYNGEE. The CDR3 is 15 amino acids. V lost 2 bases, J lost 8 bases, and 16 bases lay in between.

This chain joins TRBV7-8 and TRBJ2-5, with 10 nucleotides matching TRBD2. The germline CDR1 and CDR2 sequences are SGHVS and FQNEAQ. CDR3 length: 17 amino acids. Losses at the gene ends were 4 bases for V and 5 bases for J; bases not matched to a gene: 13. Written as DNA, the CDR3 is TGTGCCAGCAGCTCCCCTGGTTTTGAGCGGGAGGGGGAGACCCAGTACTTC. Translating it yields CASSSPGFEREGETQYF.

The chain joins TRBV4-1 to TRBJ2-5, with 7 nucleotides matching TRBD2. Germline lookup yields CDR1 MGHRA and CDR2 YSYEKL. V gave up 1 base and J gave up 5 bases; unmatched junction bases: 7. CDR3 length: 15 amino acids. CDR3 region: CASSQGGEGWETQYF. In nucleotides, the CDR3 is TGCGCCAGCAGCCAAGGCGGGGAGGGATGGGAGACCCAGTACTTC.

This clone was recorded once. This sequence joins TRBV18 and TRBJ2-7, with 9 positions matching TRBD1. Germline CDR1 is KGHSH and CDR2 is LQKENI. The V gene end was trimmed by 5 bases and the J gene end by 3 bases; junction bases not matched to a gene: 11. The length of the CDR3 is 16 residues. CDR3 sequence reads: CASSSAPGTGHYEQYF. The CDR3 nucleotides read TGTGCCAGCTCATCAGCTCCCGGGACAGGGCACTACGAGCAGTACTTC.

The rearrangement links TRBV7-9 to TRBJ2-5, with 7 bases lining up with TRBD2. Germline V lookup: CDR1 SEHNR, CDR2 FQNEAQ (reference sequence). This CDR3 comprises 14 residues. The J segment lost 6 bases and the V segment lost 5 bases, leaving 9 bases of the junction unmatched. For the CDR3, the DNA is TGTGCCAGCAGCGCAAGCGGGGTTTCAAAGACCCAGTACTTC. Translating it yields CASSASGVSKTQYF.

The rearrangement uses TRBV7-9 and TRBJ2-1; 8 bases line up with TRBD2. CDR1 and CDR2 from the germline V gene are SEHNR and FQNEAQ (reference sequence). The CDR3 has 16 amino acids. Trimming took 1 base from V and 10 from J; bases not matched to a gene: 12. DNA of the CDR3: TGTGCCAGCAGCTTAGAAAGCGGGAGAAAGGTTAGGGAGCAGTTCTTC. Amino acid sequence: CASSLESGRKVREQFF. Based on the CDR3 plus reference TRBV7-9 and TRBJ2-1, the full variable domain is DTGVSQNPRHKITKRGQNVTFRCDPISEHNRLYWYRQTLGQGPEFLTYFQNEAQLEKSRLLSDRFSAERPKGSFSTLEIQRTEQGDSAMYLCASSLESGRKVREQFFGPGTRLTVL.

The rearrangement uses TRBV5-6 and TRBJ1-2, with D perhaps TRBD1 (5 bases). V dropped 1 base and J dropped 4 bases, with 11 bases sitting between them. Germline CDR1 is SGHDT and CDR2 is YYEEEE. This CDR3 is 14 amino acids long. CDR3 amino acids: CASSLNGRAYGYTF. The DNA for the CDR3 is TGTGCCAGCAGCTTGAATGGCAGGGCCTATGGCTACACCTTC.

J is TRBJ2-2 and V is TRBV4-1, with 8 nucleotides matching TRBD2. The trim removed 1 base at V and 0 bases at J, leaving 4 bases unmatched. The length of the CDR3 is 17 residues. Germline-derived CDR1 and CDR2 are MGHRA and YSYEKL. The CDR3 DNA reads TGCGCCAGCAGCCAAGCGCCGGGGGGGTCGAACACCGGGGAGCTGTTTTTT. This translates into CASSQAPGGSNTGELFF.

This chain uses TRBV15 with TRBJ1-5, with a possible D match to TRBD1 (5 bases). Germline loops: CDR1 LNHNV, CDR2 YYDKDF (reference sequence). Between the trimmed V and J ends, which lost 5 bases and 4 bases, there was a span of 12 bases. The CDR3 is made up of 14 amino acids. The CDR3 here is CATSGGQVNQPQHF. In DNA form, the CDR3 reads TGTGCCACCAGCGGTGGACAAGTTAATCAGCCCCAGCATTTT.

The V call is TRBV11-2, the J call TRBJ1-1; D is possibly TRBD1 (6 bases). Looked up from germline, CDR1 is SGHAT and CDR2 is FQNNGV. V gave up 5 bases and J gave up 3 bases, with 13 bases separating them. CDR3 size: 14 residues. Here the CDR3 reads CASSNRVRDTEAFF. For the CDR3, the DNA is TGTGCCAGCAGCAACAGGGTAAGGGACACTGAAGCTTTCTTT.